The rows below give T cell receptor beta chains drawn from one sample of a study of blood T cells in healthy people across ages. TCRdb re-analysed the 5' RACE reads in MiXCR, keeping a single row per CDR3 protein. The sample yields 650,000 to 800,000 distinct CDR3 sequences, roughly half seen once. Sequencing was performed on blood. The receptors here all came from a woman aged 80 or over in good health. CDR3s leave out the opening cysteine and the closing phenylalanine or tryptophan.

V	CDR3
TRBV2	ASSLSPSYEQY
TRBV29-1	SVVGRTGDEQY
TRBV29-1	SVEGGGSSYGYT
TRBV2	ASSERDSREY
TRBV3-1	ASSHSGRLTDTQY
TRBV10-3	AISGSVNTEAF
TRBV27	ASSSYNGQARNQPQH
TRBV6-2/TRBV6-3	ASSLFQWAGNQPQH
TRBV5-4	ASSLTGDTYEQY
TRBV2	ASSSLRQRNSDTQY
TRBV20-1	SASETGAPNQPQH
TRBV20-1	SASSPGETQY
TRBV7-2	ASKAKDYNEQF
TRBV7-9	ASSLAGGQETQY
TRBV7-2	ASSFAGAQETQY
TRBV10-3	AISNTGTHTDTQY
TRBV2	ASSLPNYGYT